This T cell receptor (beta chain) was recorded in a study of identical twins. Using its own MiXCR run on the 5' RACE reads, TCRdb lists one record per CDR3 protein. The repertoire has approximately 230,000 distinct CDR3 sequences, under 8.5% of them found once; the top ten carry 13% to 15%. CDR1 MGHDK and CDR2 SYGVNS come from the germline V gene. The CDR3 covers 15 residues. Trimming removed 5 bases from V and 4 bases from J; junction bases left unmatched: 7. These data also featured in a second study, about T cells expressing NK-cell markers.

The specimen was CD8+ T cells sorted from blood. This clonotype was obtained from a young woman in good health. The V and J genes are TRBV25-1 and TRBJ2-5; TRBD1 matches 10 bases. CDR3 sequence: CASSKDRGLGETQYF. CDR3 nucleotides: TGTGCCAGCAGTAAAGACAGGGGGCTTGGAGAGACCCAGTACTTC.